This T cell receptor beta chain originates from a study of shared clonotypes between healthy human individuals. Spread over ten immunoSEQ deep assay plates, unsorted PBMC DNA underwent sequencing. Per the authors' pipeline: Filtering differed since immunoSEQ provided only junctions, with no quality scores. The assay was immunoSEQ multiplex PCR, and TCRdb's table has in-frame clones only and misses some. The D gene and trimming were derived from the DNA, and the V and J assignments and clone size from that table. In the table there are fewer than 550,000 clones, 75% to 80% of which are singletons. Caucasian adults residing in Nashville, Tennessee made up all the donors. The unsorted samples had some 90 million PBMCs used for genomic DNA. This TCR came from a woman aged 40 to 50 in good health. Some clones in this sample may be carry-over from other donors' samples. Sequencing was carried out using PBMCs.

The CDR3 sequence: CASSLTWKETQYF. CDR3 DNA: TGTGCCAGCAGCTTAACTTGGAAAGAGACCCAGTACTTC. This chain links TRBV7-6 with TRBJ2-5; D is undetermined. Trimming pared 2 bases from V and 3 bases from J, leaving 7 bases between. Germline-derived CDR1 and CDR2 are SGHVS and FNYEAQ. This CDR3 contains 13 residues.